The following is a T cell receptor beta chain sequence with its context. Its antigen is not known. A second PCR of roughly 7 to 11 cycles used a sample-barcoded 5' primer and a J-beta primer mix. TCRdb ran MiXCR on the 5' RACE reads and lists one entry per CDR3 protein. Seen here are about 570,000 distinct CDR3 sequences, approximately 25% observed once, and the top ten hold approximately 17%. The sample is drawn from a study of blood T cells in healthy people across ages. The CDR3 extends over 15 amino acids. V dropped 5 bases and J dropped 0 bases, with 11 bases sitting between them. Germline V gene lookup returns CDR1 SGHTA and CDR2 FQGTGA. Study outcomes and limitations: Researchers judged that diversity estimates from one million T cells fell short of true values.

This sequence was found in a woman between 65 and 79 years old in good health. The specimen sequenced was blood. The V call is TRBV7-3, the J call TRBJ2-1; D unresolved. The CDR3 reads CASSQGHSSYNEQFF. The CDR3 region has the DNA TGTGCCAGCAGCCAAGGCCACAGCTCCTACAATGAGCAGTTCTTC.